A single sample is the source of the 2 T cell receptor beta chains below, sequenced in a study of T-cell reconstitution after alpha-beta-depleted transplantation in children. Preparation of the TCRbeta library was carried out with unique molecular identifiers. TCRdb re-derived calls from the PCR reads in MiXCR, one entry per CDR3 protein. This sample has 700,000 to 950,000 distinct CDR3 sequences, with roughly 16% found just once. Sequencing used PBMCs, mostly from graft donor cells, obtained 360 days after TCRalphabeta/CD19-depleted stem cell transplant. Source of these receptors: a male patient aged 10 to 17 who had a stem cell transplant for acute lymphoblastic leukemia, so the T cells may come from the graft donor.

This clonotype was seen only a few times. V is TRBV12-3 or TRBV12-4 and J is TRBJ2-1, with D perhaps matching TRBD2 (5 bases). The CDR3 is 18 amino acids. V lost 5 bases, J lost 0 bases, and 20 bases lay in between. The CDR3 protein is CASSGHGERRSSYNEQFF. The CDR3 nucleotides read TGTGCCAGCAGTGGGCACGGGGAGCGTCGGAGCTCCTACAATGAGCAGTTCTTC.

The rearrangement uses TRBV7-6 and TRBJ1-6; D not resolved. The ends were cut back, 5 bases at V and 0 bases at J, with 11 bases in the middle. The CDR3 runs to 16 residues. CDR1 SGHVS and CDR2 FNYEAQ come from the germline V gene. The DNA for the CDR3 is TGTGCCAGCAGCCCAATCCCCCGCTCCTATAATTCACCCCTCCACTTT. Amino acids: CASSPIPRSYNSPLHF.